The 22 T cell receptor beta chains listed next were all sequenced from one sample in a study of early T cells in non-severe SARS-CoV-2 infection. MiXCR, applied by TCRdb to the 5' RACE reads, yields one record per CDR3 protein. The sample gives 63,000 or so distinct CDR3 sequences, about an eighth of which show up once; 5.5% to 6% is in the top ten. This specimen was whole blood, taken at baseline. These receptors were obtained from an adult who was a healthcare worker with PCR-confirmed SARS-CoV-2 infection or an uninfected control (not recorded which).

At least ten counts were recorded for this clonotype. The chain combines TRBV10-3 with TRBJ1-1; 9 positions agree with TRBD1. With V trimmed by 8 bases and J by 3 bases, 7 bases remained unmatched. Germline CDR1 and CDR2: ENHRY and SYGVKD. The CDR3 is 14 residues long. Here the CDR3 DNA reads TGTGCCATCCAGGGACAGGGAGCCGACACTGAAGCTTTCTTT. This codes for CAIQGQGADTEAFF.

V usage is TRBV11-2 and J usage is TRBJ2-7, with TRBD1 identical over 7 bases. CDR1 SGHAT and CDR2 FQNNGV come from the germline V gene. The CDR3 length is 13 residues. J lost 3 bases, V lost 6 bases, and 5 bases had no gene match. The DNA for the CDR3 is TGTGCCAGCAGACCGGGACAGCACTACGAGCAGTACTTC. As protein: CASRPGQHYEQYF.

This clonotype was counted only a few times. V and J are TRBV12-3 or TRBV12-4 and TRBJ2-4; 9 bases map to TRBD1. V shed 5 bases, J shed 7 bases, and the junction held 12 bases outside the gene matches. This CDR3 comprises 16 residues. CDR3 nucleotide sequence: TGTGCCAGCAGTGTAATCCCGACAGGGGGTTTGAACATTCAGTACTTC. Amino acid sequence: CASSVIPTGGLNIQYF.

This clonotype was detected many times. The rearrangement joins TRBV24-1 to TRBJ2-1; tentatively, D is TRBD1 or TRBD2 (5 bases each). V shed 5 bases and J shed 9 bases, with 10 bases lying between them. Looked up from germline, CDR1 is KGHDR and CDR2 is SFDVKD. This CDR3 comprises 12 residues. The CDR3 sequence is CATSVTGGEQFF. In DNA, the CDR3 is TGTGCCACCAGTGTCACAGGAGGTGAGCAGTTCTTC.

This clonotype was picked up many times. CDR3 loop: CASSLGLRSYEQYF. CDR3 coding DNA: TGTGCCAGCAGCTTAGGGCTTCGCTCCTACGAGCAGTACTTC. V and J are TRBV7-8 and TRBJ2-7; D is unclear. Germline values: CDR1 SGHVS, CDR2 FQNEAQ. The CDR3 length is 14 residues. Trimming stripped 1 base from V and 0 bases from J, with 7 bases between.

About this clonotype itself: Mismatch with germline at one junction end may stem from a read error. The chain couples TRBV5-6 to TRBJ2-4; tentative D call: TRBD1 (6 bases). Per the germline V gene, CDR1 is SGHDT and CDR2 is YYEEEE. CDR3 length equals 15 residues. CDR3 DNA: TGTGCCAGCAGCCAGGGGACAATAGGGAAAAGCATTCAGTACTTC. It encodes CASSQGTIGKSIQYF.

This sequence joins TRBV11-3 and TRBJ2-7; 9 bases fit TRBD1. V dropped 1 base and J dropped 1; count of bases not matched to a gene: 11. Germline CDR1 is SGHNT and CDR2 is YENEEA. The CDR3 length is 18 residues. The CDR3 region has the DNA TGTGCCAGCAGCTTAGTAAGTGGGATGACAGGGGGGTCCTACGAGCAGTACTTC. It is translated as CASSLVSGMTGGSYEQYF. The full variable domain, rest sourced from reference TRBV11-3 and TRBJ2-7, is EAGVVQSPRYKIIEKKQPVAFWCNPISGHNTLYWYLQNLGQGPELLIRYENEEAVDDSQLPKDRFSAERLKGVDSTLKIQPAELGDSAVYLCASSLVSGMTGGSYEQYFGPGTRLTVT.

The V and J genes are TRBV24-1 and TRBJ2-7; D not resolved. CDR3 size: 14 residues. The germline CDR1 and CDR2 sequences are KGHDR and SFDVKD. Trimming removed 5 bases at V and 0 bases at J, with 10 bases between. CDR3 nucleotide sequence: TGTGCCACCAGTGTAATAGTCACCTCCTACGAGCAGTACTTC. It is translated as CATSVIVTSYEQYF.

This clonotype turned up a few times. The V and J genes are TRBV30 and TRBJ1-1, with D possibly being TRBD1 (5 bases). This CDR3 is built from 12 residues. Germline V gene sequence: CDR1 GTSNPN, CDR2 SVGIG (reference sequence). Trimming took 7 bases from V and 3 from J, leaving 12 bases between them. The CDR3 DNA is TGTGCCTCTGGGGCAGGGCACACTGAAGCTTTCTTT. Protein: CASGAGHTEAFF.

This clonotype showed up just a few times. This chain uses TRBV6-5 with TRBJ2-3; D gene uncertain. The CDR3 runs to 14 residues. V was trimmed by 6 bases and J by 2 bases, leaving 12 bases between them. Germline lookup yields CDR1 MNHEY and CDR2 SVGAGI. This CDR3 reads CASRARSPTDTQYF. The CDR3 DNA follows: TGTGCCAGCAGGGCCAGATCTCCCACAGATACGCAGTATTTT.

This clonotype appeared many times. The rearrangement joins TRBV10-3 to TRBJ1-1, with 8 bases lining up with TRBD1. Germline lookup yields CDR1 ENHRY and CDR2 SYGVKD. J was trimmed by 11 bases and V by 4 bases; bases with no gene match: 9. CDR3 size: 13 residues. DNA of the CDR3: TGTGCCATCAGTGGTTTCCCGGGACAGGAGGCTTTCTTT. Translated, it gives CAISGFPGQEAFF.

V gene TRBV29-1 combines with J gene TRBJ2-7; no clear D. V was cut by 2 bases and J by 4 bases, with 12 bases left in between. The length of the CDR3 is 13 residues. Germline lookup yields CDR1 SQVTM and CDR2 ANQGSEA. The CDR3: CSVEPIVGYEQYF. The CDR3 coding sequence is TGCAGCGTTGAACCGATCGTTGGATACGAGCAGTACTTC.

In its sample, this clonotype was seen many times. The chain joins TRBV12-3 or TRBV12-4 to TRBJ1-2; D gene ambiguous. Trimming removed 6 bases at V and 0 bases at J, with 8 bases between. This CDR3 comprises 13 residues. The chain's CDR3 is CASRKTSNYGYTF. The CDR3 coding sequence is TGTGCCAGCAGGAAGACATCTAACTATGGCTACACCTTC.

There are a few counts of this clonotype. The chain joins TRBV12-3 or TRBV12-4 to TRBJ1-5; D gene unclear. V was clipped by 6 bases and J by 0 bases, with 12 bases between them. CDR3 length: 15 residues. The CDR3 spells CASSTRKYSNQPQHF. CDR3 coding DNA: TGTGCCAGCAGCACTCGGAAGTATAGCAATCAGCCCCAGCATTTT.

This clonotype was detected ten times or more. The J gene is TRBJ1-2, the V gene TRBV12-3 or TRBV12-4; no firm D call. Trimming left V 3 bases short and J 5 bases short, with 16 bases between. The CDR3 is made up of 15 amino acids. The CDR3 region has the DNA TGTGCCAGCAGTTTTTCGGGCAGAAGAAGTTATGGCTACACCTTC. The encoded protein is CASSFSGRRSYGYTF.

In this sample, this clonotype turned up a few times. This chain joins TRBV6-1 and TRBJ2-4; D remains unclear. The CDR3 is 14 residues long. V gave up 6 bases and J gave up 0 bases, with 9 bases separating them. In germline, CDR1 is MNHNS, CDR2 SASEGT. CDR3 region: CASRIGGAKNIQYF. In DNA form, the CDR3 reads TGTGCCAGCAGGATCGGTGGAGCCAAAAACATTCAGTACTTC.

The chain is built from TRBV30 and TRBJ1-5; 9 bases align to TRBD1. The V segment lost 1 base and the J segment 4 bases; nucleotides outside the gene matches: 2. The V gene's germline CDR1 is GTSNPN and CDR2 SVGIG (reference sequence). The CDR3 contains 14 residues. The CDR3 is CAWSGTGANQPQHF. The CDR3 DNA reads TGTGCCTGGAGTGGGACAGGGGCAAATCAGCCCCAGCATTTT.

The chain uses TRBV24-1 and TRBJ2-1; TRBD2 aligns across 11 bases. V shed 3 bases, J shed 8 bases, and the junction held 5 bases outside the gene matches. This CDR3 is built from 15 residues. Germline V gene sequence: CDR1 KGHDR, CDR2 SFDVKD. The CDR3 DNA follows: TGTGCCACCAGTGATCCCGGGACTAGCGGCGATGAGCAGTTCTTC. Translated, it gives CATSDPGTSGDEQFF.

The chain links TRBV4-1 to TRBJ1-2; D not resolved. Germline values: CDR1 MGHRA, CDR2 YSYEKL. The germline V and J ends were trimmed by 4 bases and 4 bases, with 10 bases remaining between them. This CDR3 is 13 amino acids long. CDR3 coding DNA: TGCGCCAGCAGCCCGGGATTTCCCTATGGCTACACCTTC. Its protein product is CASSPGFPYGYTF.

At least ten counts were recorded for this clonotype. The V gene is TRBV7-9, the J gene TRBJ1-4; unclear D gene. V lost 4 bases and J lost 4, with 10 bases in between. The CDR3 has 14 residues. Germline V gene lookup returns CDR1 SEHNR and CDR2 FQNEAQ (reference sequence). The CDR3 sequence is CASSSRRYNEKLFF. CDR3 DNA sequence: TGTGCCAGCAGCTCAAGACGGTATAATGAAAAACTGTTTTTT.

CDR3 DNA sequence: TGTGCCAGCAGCCCACAGGGACAGTTCCTCTATGGCTACACCTTC. The encoded protein is CASSPQGQFLYGYTF. V and J are TRBV5-6 and TRBJ1-2; TRBD1 matches 7 bases. This CDR3 comprises 15 residues. The junction had 10 bases not matched to a gene; V was cut back by 4 bases and J by 4 bases. CDR1 SGHDT and CDR2 YYEEEE come from the germline V gene.

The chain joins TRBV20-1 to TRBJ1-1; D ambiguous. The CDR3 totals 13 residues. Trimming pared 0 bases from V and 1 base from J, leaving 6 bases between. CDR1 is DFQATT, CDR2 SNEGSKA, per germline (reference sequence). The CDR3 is CSARDYKNTEAFF. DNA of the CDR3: TGCAGTGCTAGAGATTACAAGAACACTGAAGCTTTCTTT.